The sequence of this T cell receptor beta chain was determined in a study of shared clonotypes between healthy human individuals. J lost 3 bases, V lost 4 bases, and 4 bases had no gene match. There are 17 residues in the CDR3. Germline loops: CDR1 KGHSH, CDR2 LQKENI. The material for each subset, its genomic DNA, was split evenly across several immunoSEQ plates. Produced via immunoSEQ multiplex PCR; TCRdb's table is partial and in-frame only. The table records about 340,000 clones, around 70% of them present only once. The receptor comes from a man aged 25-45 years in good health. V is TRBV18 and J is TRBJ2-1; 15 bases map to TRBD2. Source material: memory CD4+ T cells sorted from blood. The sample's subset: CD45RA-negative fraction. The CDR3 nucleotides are TGTGCCAGCTCACGTAGGACTAGCGGGAGGGTCTACAATGAGCAGTTCTTC. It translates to CASSRRTSGRVYNEQFF.